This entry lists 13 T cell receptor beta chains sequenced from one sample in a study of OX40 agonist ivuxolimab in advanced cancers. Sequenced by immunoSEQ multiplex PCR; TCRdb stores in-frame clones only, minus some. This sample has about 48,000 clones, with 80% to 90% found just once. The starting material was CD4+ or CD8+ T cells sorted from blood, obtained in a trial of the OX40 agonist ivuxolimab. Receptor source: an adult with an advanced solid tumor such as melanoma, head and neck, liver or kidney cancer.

The DNA of the CDR3 is TGCGCCAGCAGTGCCGCGGGGGGCACAGATACGCAGTATTTT. It translates to CASSAAGGTDTQYF. This chain links TRBV10-1 with TRBJ2-3; 7 bases match TRBD2. Germline trimming cut 4 bases from V and 1 base from J; bases unmatched to any gene: 2. The CDR3 extends over 14 amino acids. Germline lookup yields CDR1 WNHNN and CDR2 SYGVQD (reference sequence).

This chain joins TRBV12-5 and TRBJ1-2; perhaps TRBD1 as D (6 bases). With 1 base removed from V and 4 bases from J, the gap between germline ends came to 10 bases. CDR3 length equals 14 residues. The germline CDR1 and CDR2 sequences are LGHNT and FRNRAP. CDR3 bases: TGTGCTAGTGGTTTGGAGGGGGGGACCTATGGCTACACCTTC. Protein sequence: CASGLEGGTYGYTF. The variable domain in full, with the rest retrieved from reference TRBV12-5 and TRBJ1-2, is DARVTQTPRHKVTEMGQEVTMRCQPILGHNTVFWYRQTMMQGLELLAYFRNRAPLDDSGMPKDRFSAEMPDATLATLKIQPSEPRDSAVYFCASGLEGGTYGYTFGSGTRLTVV.

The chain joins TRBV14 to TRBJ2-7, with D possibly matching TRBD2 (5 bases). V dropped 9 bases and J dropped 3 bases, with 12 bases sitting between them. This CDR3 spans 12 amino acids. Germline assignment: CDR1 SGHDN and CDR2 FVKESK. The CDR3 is CASSPGYYEQYF. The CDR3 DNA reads TGTGCCAGTTCGCCGGGGTACTACGAGCAGTACTTC.

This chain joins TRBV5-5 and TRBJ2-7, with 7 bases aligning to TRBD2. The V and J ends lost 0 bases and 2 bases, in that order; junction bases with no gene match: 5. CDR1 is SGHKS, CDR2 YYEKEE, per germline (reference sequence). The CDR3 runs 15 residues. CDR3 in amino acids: CASSLGVGGPYEQYF. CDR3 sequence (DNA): TGTGCCAGCAGCTTGGGGGTGGGAGGGCCCTACGAGCAGTACTTC.

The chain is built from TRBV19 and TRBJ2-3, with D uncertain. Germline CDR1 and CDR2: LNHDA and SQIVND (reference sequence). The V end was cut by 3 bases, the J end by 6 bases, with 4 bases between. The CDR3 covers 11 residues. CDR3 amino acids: CASSMGDTQYF. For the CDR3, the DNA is TGTGCCAGTAGTATGGGTGATACGCAGTATTTT.

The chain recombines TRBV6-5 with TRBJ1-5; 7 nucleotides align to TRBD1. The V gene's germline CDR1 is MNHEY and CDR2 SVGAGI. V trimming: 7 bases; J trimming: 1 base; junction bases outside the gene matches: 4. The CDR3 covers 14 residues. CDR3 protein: CASNLGQSNQPQHF. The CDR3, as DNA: TGTGCCAGCAACCTGGGACAGAGCAATCAGCCCCAGCATTTT.

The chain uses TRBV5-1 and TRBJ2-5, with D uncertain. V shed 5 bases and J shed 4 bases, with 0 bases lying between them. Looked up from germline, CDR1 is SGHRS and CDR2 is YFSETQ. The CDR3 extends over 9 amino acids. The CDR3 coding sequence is TGCGCCAGCAGAGAGACCCAGTACTTC. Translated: CASRETQYF.

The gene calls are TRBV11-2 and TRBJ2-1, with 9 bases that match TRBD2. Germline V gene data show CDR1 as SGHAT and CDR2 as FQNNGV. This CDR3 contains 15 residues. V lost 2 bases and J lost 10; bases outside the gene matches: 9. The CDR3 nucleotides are TGTGCCAGCAGCTTAAGTGGTCTAGCGGGACCCGAGCAGTTCTTC. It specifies CASSLSGLAGPEQFF.

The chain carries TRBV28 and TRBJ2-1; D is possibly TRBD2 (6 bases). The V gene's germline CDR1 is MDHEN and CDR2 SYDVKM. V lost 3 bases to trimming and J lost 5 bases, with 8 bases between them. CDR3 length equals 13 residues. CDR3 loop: CASSLTRNNEQFF. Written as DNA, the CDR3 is TGTGCCAGCAGTTTGACTAGAAACAATGAGCAGTTCTTC.

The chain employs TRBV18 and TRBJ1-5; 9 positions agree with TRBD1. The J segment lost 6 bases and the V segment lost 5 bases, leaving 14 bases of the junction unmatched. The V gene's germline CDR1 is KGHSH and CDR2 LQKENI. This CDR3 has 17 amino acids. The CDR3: CASSSSPRTGVGQPQHF. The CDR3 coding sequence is TGTGCCAGCTCATCCTCTCCAAGGACAGGGGTAGGTCAGCCCCAGCATTTT. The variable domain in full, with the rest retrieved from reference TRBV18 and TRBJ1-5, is NAGVMQNPRHLVRRRGQEARLRCSPMKGHSHVYWYRQLPEEGLKFMVYLQKENIIDESGMPKERFSAEFPKEGPSILRIQQVVRGDSAAYFCASSSSPRTGVGQPQHFGDGTRLSIL.

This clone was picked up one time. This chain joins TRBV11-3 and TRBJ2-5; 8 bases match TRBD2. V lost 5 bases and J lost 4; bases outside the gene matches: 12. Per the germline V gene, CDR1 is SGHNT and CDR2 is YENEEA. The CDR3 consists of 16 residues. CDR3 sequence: CASSPRGGRVPETQYF. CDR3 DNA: TGTGCCAGCAGCCCCCGGGGGGGGCGCGTGCCAGAGACCCAGTACTTC. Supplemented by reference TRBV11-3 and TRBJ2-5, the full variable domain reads EAGVVQSPRYKIIEKKQPVAFWCNPISGHNTLYWYLQNLGQGPELLIRYENEEAVDDSQLPKDRFSAERLKGVDSTLKIQPAELGDSAVYLCASSPRGGRVPETQYFGPGTRLLVL.

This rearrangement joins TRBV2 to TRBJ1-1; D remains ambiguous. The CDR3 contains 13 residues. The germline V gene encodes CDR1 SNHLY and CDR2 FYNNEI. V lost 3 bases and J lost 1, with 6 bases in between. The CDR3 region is CASSDWENTEAFF. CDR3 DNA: TGTGCCAGCAGTGATTGGGAGAACACTGAAGCTTTCTTT.

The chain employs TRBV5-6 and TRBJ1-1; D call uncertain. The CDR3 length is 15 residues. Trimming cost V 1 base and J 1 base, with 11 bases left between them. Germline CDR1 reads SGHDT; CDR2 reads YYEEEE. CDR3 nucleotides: TGTGCCAGCAGCTTGTGGCCCACTCGGAACACTGAAGCTTTCTTT. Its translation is CASSLWPTRNTEAFF.